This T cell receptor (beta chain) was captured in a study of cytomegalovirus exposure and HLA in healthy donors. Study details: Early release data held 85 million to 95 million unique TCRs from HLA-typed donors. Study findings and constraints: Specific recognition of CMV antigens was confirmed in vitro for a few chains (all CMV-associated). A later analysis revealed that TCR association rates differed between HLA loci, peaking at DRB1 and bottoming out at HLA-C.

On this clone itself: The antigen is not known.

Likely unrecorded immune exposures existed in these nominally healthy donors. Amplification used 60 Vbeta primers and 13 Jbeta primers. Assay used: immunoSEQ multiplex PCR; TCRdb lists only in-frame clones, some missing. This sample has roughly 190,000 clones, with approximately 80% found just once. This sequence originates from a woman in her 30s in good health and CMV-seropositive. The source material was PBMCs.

CDR3 sequence: CASSLSGTPITEAFF. In DNA form, the CDR3 reads TGTGCCAGCAGCTTAAGCGGGACACCGATCACTGAAGCTTTCTTT. The chain is built from TRBV7-2 and TRBJ1-1; D might be TRBD1 (6 bases). The CDR3 spans 15 residues. The germline V gene encodes CDR1 SGHTA and CDR2 FQGNSA. V was clipped by 2 bases and J by 4 bases, with 14 bases between them.